What follows are 11 T cell receptor beta chains derived from one specimen sequenced in a study of blood T cell repertoires in COVID-19. Using immunoSEQ multiplex PCR, the repertoire was profiled, and TCRdb retains in-frame clones only, with some absent. Of around 80,000 clones listed, more than 80% are singletons. The specimen sequenced was peripheral blood. The receptors were sampled from a woman in her 70s with acute or convalescent COVID-19.

The chain uses TRBV2 and TRBJ1-1; D remains unclear. From germline, CDR1 is SNHLY and CDR2 FYNNEI. Trimming took 3 bases from V and 1 from J, leaving 6 bases between them. The CDR3 consists of 13 residues. CDR3 residues: CASSEAGNTEAFF. The CDR3 DNA follows: TGTGCCAGCAGTGAGGCAGGGAACACTGAAGCTTTCTTT.

CDR3 amino acids: CASSQGTLNYGYTF. CDR3 in DNA: TGTGCCAGCAGCCAAGGGACTCTAAACTATGGCTACACCTTC. The chain joins TRBV3-1 (or the pseudogene TRBV3-2) to TRBJ1-2; the D is unclear. The germline V gene encodes CDR1 LGHDT and CDR2 YNNKEL (reference sequence). The CDR3 is made up of 14 amino acids. Trimming took off 1 base at V and 2 bases at J, with 8 bases between the two ends.

This clone was observed a handful of times. The V call is TRBV27, the J call TRBJ1-1, with 7 positions matching TRBD1. J was trimmed by 5 bases and V by 4 bases; bases with no gene match: 1. Germline CDR1 and CDR2: MNHEY and SMNVEV (reference sequence). The length of the CDR3 is 12 residues. The CDR3 region has the DNA TGTGCCAGCAGTTCAGGGGGGACTGAAGCTTTCTTT. Its translation: CASSSGGTEAFF.

J is TRBJ1-4 and V is TRBV19; D remains unclear. Trimming stripped 5 bases from V and 7 bases from J, with 8 bases between. CDR3 length: 12 amino acids. Germline-derived CDR1 and CDR2 are LNHDA and SQIVND (reference sequence). This CDR3 reads CASSPLGEKLFF. The CDR3 DNA is TGTGCCAGTAGTCCCCTCGGTGAAAAACTGTTTTTT.

The table lists this clone with a count of one. The rearrangement uses TRBV5-1 and TRBJ2-7, with D perhaps matching TRBD2 (6 bases). Trimming removed 6 bases at V and 4 bases at J, with 17 bases between. Germline CDR1 SGHRS, CDR2 YFSETQ. The CDR3 is 14 amino acids. CDR3 coding DNA: TGCGCCAGCAAGGACGGGGGTTATGGGTACGAGCAGTACTTC. Protein: CASKDGGYGYEQYF.

The CDR3 coding sequence is TGTGCCAGCAGTTTAGGGGCAGACTACGAGCAGTACTTC. Protein: CASSLGADYEQYF. This chain uses TRBV27 with TRBJ2-7; D is perhaps TRBD1 (5 bases). This CDR3 has 13 amino acids. Trimming removed 2 bases from V and 3 bases from J, with 8 bases in between. Germline assignment: CDR1 MNHEY and CDR2 SMNVEV (reference sequence).

CDR3 nucleotides: TGTGCCAGCAGCGCGGGACAGGAGGAGGTGAGGCAGTTCTTC. Translation gives CASSAGQEEVRQFF. J is TRBJ2-1 and V is TRBV13, with TRBD1 matching over 8 bases. This CDR3 has 14 residues. CDR1 PRHDT and CDR2 FYEKMQ come from the germline V gene (reference sequence). V lost 5 bases and J lost 12; bases outside the gene matches: 12.

The gene calls are TRBV9 and TRBJ1-2; 7 nucleotides match TRBD1. J was trimmed by 5 bases and V by 0 bases; bases with no gene match: 10. The germline CDR1 and CDR2 sequences are SGDLS and YYNGEE. The CDR3 covers 16 residues. CDR3 sequence reads: CASSVEEGALSYGYTF. The DNA for the CDR3 is TGTGCCAGCAGCGTAGAAGAGGGGGCGCTATCTTATGGCTACACCTTC. The complete variable domain, with remaining parts taken from reference TRBV9 and TRBJ1-2, reads DSGVTQTPKHLITATGQRVTLRCSPRSGDLSVYWYQQSLDQGLQFLIQYYNGEERAKGNILERFSAQQFPDLHSELNLSSLELGDSALYFCASSVEEGALSYGYTFGSGTRLTVV.

This clone was seen a single time. The chain recombines TRBV18 with TRBJ2-7; 10 nucleotides agree with TRBD1. Germline V CDR1 and CDR2: KGHSH, LQKENI. With 2 bases clipped from V and 4 bases from J, the junction kept 5 bases outside the gene matches. This CDR3 spans 15 amino acids. CDR3 nucleotide sequence: TGTGCCAGCTCACCAGGGACAGGGGATGTTTACGAGCAGTACTTC. It encodes CASSPGTGDVYEQYF.

V gene TRBV5-6 combines with J gene TRBJ2-5, with 12 bases fitting TRBD2. The J segment lost 2 bases and the V segment lost 3 bases, leaving 11 bases of the junction unmatched. There are 18 residues in the CDR3. Germline V CDR1 and CDR2: SGHDT, YYEEEE. CDR3 amino acids: CASSSRLAGGLRQETQYF. Written as DNA, the CDR3 is TGTGCCAGCAGCTCCCGCCTAGCGGGGGGGCTACGGCAAGAGACCCAGTACTTC.

Written as DNA, the CDR3 is TGTGCCAGCAGCCAAGGAAACGCCGCCAGGGGGGCCTATGGCTACACCTTC. This encodes CASSQGNAARGAYGYTF. The rearrangement uses TRBV3-1 (or the pseudogene TRBV3-2) and TRBJ1-2; 7 nucleotides align to TRBD1. J lost 4 bases, V lost 1 base, and 12 bases had no gene match. The CDR3 has 17 amino acids. Germline CDR1 is LGHDT and CDR2 is YNNKEL (reference sequence).